One and the same sample provided the 5 T cell receptor beta chains below, sequenced in a study of blood T cell repertoires in COVID-19. Clones were read by immunoSEQ multiplex PCR, and TCRdb kept only the in-frame ones, dropping some. Among 80,000 to 100,000 clones listed, roughly 88% were seen once. Material: peripheral blood. The origin of the receptors is a human donor with active COVID-19. The donor label of this sample is uncertain.

The chain carries TRBV9 and TRBJ2-3; D perhaps matches TRBD1 (6 bases). Trimming pared 1 base from V and 4 bases from J, leaving 10 bases between. Germline V gene sequence: CDR1 SGDLS, CDR2 YYNGEE. CDR3 length: 14 amino acids. CDR3 region: CASSVMDSPDTQYF. CDR3 nucleotide sequence: TGTGCCAGCAGCGTAATGGACAGTCCAGATACGCAGTATTTT.

This rearrangement joins TRBV12-3 or TRBV12-4 to TRBJ1-1; 8 bases line up with TRBD1. The CDR3 covers 11 residues. V shed 6 bases, J shed 10 bases, and the junction held 4 bases outside the gene matches. The CDR3 DNA reads TGTGCCAGCAGACACGACAGGGGAGCTTTCTTT. It codes for CASRHDRGAFF.

This clone was detected once. The V call is TRBV29-1, the J call TRBJ2-7, with D maybe TRBD1 (6 bases). From germline, CDR1 is SQVTM and CDR2 ANQGSEA. V dropped 6 bases and J dropped 6 bases, with 15 bases sitting between them. The CDR3 is made up of 12 amino acids. CDR3 sequence: CSVTGQISEQYF. CDR3 nucleotide sequence: TGCAGCGTCACGGGACAAATATCCGAGCAGTACTTC.

The chain is built from TRBV11-2 and TRBJ1-2; possible D gene TRBD1, 6 bases. In germline, CDR1 is SGHAT, CDR2 FQNNGV. The CDR3 runs to 15 residues. Between the trimmed V and J ends, which lost 5 bases and 4 bases, there was a span of 17 bases. CDR3 region: CASSLSTGGSYGYTF. CDR3 in DNA: TGTGCCAGCAGCCTATCGACAGGAGGAAGCTATGGCTACACCTTC. Filled out from reference TRBV11-2 and TRBJ1-2, the complete variable domain reads EAGVAQSPRYKIIEKRQSVAFWCNPISGHATLYWYQQILGQGPKLLIQFQNNGVVDDSQLPKDRFSAERLKGVDSTLKIQPAKLEDSAVYLCASSLSTGGSYGYTFGSGTRLTVV.

This clone was seen a single time. The chain joins TRBV5-1 to TRBJ2-1, with TRBD1 matching over 11 bases. The CDR3 runs to 16 residues. The V gene's germline CDR1 is SGHRS and CDR2 YFSETQ. V was pared by 4 bases and J by 3 bases, with 6 bases of the junction left unmatched. The CDR3 bases are TGCGCCAGCAGCGTATCCGGGACAGGGGGCTACAATGAGCAGTTCTTC. Protein sequence: CASSVSGTGGYNEQFF.